These T cell receptor beta chains were read from a single sample in a study of T-cell reconstitution after alpha-beta-depleted transplantation in children. TCRdb analysed the PCR reads with MiXCR anew, one entry per CDR3 protein. The repertoire consists of about 980,000 distinct CDR3 sequences, with 25% to 30% occurring once and the leading ten covering roughly 31%. The sample here was PBMCs, mostly from graft donor cells, taken 360 days after TCRalphabeta/CD19-depleted stem cell transplant. The receptors here all came from a boy under two years old who had a stem cell transplant for SCID, so the T cells may come from the graft donor. Each CDR3 is given with its conserved first and last residue. D genes are given only for firm matches. Size values are once, few and many counts, or a class for expanded clones, and some rows have none.

many | - | TRBJ2-2 | TRBV12-3/TRBV12-4 | CASKPWVTGELFF | TGTGCCAGCAAACCCTGGGTGACCGGGGAGCTGTTTTTT
many | - | TRBJ1-1 | TRBV12-3/TRBV12-4 | CASSLARPNTEAFF | TGTGCCAGCAGTTTAGCGCGCCCTAACACTGAAGCTTTCTTT
few | - | TRBJ1-1 | TRBV12-3/TRBV12-4 | CASSFPIRAHDPLNTEAFF | TGTGCCAGCAGTTTTCCCATCAGGGCCCATGACCCATTGAACACTGAAGCTTTCTTT
- | - | TRBJ2-3 | TRBV9 | CASSVRAETSTDTQYF | TGTGCCAGCAGCGTAAGGGCGGAAACTAGCACAGATACGCAGTATTTT
- | TRBD1 | TRBJ1-1 | TRBV27 | CASSRQGGLYTEAFF | TGTGCCAGCAGTAGACAGGGTGGCTTATACACTGAAGCTTTCTTT
- | - | TRBJ2-5 | TRBV20-1 | CSAESRGTQYF | TGCAGTGCCGAAAGTCGGGGGACCCAGTACTTC
- | TRBD1 | TRBJ2-3 | TRBV28 | CASRYDRVANTQYF | TGTGCCAGCAGATACGACAGGGTTGCAAATACGCAGTATTTT
- | - | TRBJ2-6 | TRBV12-3/TRBV12-4 | CASSHPVVHSGANVLTF | TGTGCCAGCAGTCATCCGGTGGTCCACTCTGGGGCCAACGTCCTGACTTTC
few | - | TRBJ2-5 | TRBV20-1 | CSALPRVEGQETQYF | TGCAGTGCTCTCCCCCGGGTGGAGGGTCAAGAGACCCAGTACTTC
- | - | TRBJ1-4 | TRBV12-3/TRBV12-4 | CASRRTRGPNEKLFF | TGTGCCAGCAGGAGAACCAGGGGTCCTAATGAAAAACTGTTTTTT
many | TRBD1 | TRBJ2-7 | TRBV18 | CASSKQGDEQYF | TGTGCCAGCTCTAAACAGGGGGACGAGCAGTACTTC
- | - | TRBJ2-7 | TRBV3-1 | CASSQGRGKRSYEQYF | TGTGCCAGCAGCCAAGGGAGGGGGAAGCGATCCTACGAGCAGTACTTC
once | TRBD1 | TRBJ1-2 | TRBV25-1 | CASSEYDNRGRGNYGYTF | TGTGCCAGCAGTGAATACGATAACAGGGGGCGCGGGAACTATGGCTACACCTTC
- | - | TRBJ2-7 | TRBV20-1 | CSARDRLSPYEQYF | TGCAGTGCTAGAGATCGCCTGTCCCCCTACGAGCAGTACTTC
- | - | TRBJ1-1 | TRBV29-1 | CSVEDPISEAFF | TGCAGCGTTGAAGATCCCATTAGTGAAGCTTTCTTT
- | - | TRBJ2-3 | TRBV18 | CASSPHGTPDTQYF | TGTGCCAGCTCACCCCACGGGACCCCAGATACGCAGTATTTT
few | TRBD2 | TRBJ2-1 | TRBV4-2 | CASSQGTSGGDYNEQFF | TGTGCCAGCAGCCAAGGGACTAGCGGGGGAGACTACAATGAGCAGTTCTTC
- | TRBD2 | TRBJ2-6 | TRBV28 | CASSLGGISGANVLTF | TGTGCCAGCAGTTTGGGAGGGATCTCTGGGGCCAACGTCCTGACTTTC
- | TRBD1 | TRBJ2-3 | TRBV20-1 | CSARPPGQGPDTQYF | TGCAGTGCAAGGCCCCCGGGACAGGGGCCAGATACGCAGTATTTT
- | TRBD1 | TRBJ1-1 | TRBV6-1 | CASSQNRGGRRNTEAFF | TGTGCCAGCAGTCAGAACAGGGGGGGACGTCGGAACACTGAAGCTTTCTTT
few | - | TRBJ2-7 | TRBV6-6 | CASTLAWGHEQYF | TGTGCCAGCACCCTCGCCTGGGGGCACGAGCAGTACTTC
- | - | TRBJ1-2 | TRBV5-1 | CASSLVGGTSYGYTF | TGCGCCAGCAGCTTGGTGGGGGGTACGTCCTATGGCTACACCTTC
few | - | TRBJ1-3 | TRBV12-3/TRBV12-4 | CASSFRGAGNTIYF | TGTGCCAGCAGTTTTCGAGGTGCTGGAAACACCATATATTTT
few | TRBD1 | TRBJ1-1 | TRBV9 | CASSVEDRGGNEAFF | TGTGCCAGCAGCGTAGAGGACAGGGGAGGGAATGAAGCTTTCTTT
many | TRBD2 | TRBJ2-3 | TRBV12-3/TRBV12-4 | CASSFPGSVSGRAPDTQYF | TGTGCCAGCAGTTTCCCAGGGTCCGTCAGCGGGAGGGCCCCAGATACGCAGTATTTT
few | - | TRBJ2-5 | TRBV7-2 | CASTPGYQETQYF | TGTGCCAGCACCCCTGGGTACCAAGAGACCCAGTACTTC
- | - | TRBJ2-7 | TRBV7-2 | CASSRRAGSSSYEQYF | TGTGCCAGCAGCCGACGGGCGGGGTCGAGCTCCTACGAGCAGTACTTC
- | - | TRBJ2-5 | TRBV7-9 | CASSSRPREEQETQYF | TGTGCCAGCAGCTCCCGCCCGAGAGAGGAACAAGAGACCCAGTACTTC
- | - | TRBJ1-2 | TRBV2 | CASSEFDVDGRVVANYGYTF | TGTGCCAGCAGTGAATTCGACGTGGATGGCAGGGTTGTAGCTAACTATGGCTACACCTTC
- | - | TRBJ2-7 | TRBV28 | CASSLRIGLDEQYF | TGTGCCAGCAGTTTGCGAATTGGACTGGACGAGCAGTACTTC
- | TRBD2 | TRBJ2-3 | TRBV9 | CASSVDPPSGGATDTQYF | TGTGCCAGCAGCGTAGACCCCCCGTCCGGGGGGGCGACAGATACGCAGTATTTT
- | - | TRBJ1-2 | TRBV7-9 | CASSLARQSDYGYTF | TGTGCCAGCAGCTTAGCCCGACAGAGTGACTATGGCTACACCTTC
few | - | TRBJ2-3 | TRBV5-1 | CASSTQTADTQYF | TGCGCCAGCAGCACGCAGACGGCAGATACGCAGTATTTT
few | - | TRBJ1-1 | TRBV6-1 | CASSVSEAFF | TGTGCCAGCAGCGTATCCGAAGCTTTCTTT
- | - | TRBJ2-7 | TRBV7-9 | CASSQSAPGEQYF | TGTGCCAGCAGCCAATCTGCGCCGGGGGAGCAGTACTTC
few | TRBD1 | TRBJ2-5 | TRBV20-1 | CSARTGTGAETQYF | TGCAGTGCTAGGACCGGGACAGGGGCAGAGACCCAGTACTTC
- | - | TRBJ2-1 | TRBV7-9 | CAGSGPWGEQFF | TGTGCCGGTAGCGGCCCGTGGGGTGAGCAGTTCTTC
many | - | TRBJ2-3 | TRBV27 | CASSDGRISTDTQYF | TGTGCCAGCAGCGATGGCAGGATCTCCACAGATACGCAGTATTTT
few | - | TRBJ2-7 | TRBV12-3/TRBV12-4 | CASSLKGEASYEQYF | TGTGCCAGCAGTTTAAAGGGTGAGGCCTCCTACGAGCAGTACTTC
- | - | TRBJ2-1 | TRBV7-9 | CASSERRRYDEQFF | TGTGCCAGCAGCGAACGGCGGAGGTACGATGAGCAGTTCTTC